The next 6 T cell receptor beta chains were all read from a single sample in a study of T cells in Graves' hyperthyroidism and ophthalmopathy. Researchers took RNA transcripts and amplified the TCR beta CDR3 regions from them. In the first-round RT-PCR of the TCR CDR3, the HTBI primer set was used. TCRdb fed the multiplex PCR reads into MiXCR, producing one record per CDR3 protein. Among over 500,000 distinct CDR3 sequences, roughly 18% were seen once, and the ten largest hold under 20%. What was sequenced was blood. The receptor source for this set is a woman aged 18-29 years with Graves' ophthalmopathy.

This chain's CDR3 is CASSLGTIQETQYF. DNA for the CDR3: TGTGCCAGCAGCTTGGGGACTATCCAAGAGACCCAGTACTTC. The rearrangement uses TRBV5-4 and TRBJ2-5; weak D call: TRBD2 (6 bases). CDR1 and CDR2 (germline): SGHNT, YYREEE (reference sequence). V was pared by 0 bases and J by 1 base, with 7 bases between. The length of the CDR3 is 14 residues.

The CDR3 is CASSLYPMAGDPGANVLTF. For the CDR3, the DNA is TGTGCCAGCAGCTTATACCCGATGGCGGGAGACCCTGGGGCCAACGTCCTGACTTTC. This rearrangement joins TRBV7-3 to TRBJ2-6; 7 bases line up with TRBD2. Trimming removed 2 bases from V and 2 bases from J; junction bases left unmatched: 12. Germline V lookup: CDR1 SGHTA, CDR2 FQGTGA. The CDR3 has 19 residues.

This clonotype was observed many times. The gene calls are TRBV2 and TRBJ1-2; 8 nucleotides agree with TRBD1. J lost 9 bases, V lost 8 bases, and 11 bases had no gene match. The germline V gene encodes CDR1 SNHLY and CDR2 FYNNEI. The CDR3 consists of 13 residues. The CDR3, as DNA: TGTGCCAGCCTGGGACAGGAACTTATCCGCTACACCTTC. Encoded protein: CASLGQELIRYTF.

This clonotype was observed many times. The J gene is TRBJ1-2, the V gene TRBV7-8; D is unresolved. The germline CDR1 and CDR2 sequences are SGHVS and FQNEAQ. The germline V and J ends were trimmed by 0 bases and 9 bases, with 14 bases remaining between them. The CDR3 totals 14 residues. The CDR3 reads CASSLAPESMSYTF. For the CDR3, the DNA is TGTGCCAGCAGCTTAGCTCCGGAGTCTATGAGCTACACCTTC.

This chain connects TRBV4-1 to TRBJ2-7; D is possibly TRBD2 (5 bases). The CDR3 is made up of 16 amino acids. Trimming took off 3 bases at V and 2 bases at J, with 17 bases between the two ends. The germline CDR1 and CDR2 sequences are MGHRA and YSYEKL. CDR3 in amino acids: CASSHTPRGRTYEQYF. The DNA for the CDR3 is TGCGCCAGCAGCCACACGCCCCGGGGTCGGACCTACGAGCAGTACTTC.

This clonotype was seen a few times. The rearrangement uses TRBV6-2 or TRBV6-3 and TRBJ2-1, with D perhaps TRBD2 (5 bases). Trimming stripped 6 bases from V and 1 base from J, with 13 bases between. Germline V lookup: CDR1 MNHEY, CDR2 SVGEGT. CDR3 length equals 15 residues. CDR3 DNA sequence: TGTGCCAGCAGGATAGCGACCAGATCCTACAATGAGCAGTTCTTC. This translates into CASRIATRSYNEQFF.